The rows below give T cell receptor beta chains drawn from one sample of a study of T cell clones after liver transplantation. Produced via immunoSEQ multiplex PCR; TCRdb's table is partial and in-frame only. The sample yields 85,000 to 110,000 clones, under 90% seen once. The sequencing used CD4+ T cells from blood, collected approximately 50 months after liver transplant. These receptors came from a human patient who received a liver transplant. The T cells may partly be graft donor cells. Each CDR3 is given with its conserved first and last residue. The D gene is left open where the match is weak. Rows may omit the clone size; those that give it use once, few, many or a size class.

J: TRBJ2-7
V: TRBV27
D: .
size: .
DNA: TGTGCCAGCAGTCCATTGGACAGCTCCTACGAGCAGTACTTC
CDR3: CASSPLDSSYEQYF

J: TRBJ2-7
V: TRBV10-2
D: .
size: once
DNA: TGCGCCAGCAGTGAGCTATCCTACGAGCAGTACTTC
CDR3: CASSELSYEQYF

J: TRBJ2-7
V: TRBV5-4
D: .
size: .
DNA: TGTGCCAGCAGCTCCACAGGGCTGCACGAGCAGTACTTC
CDR3: CASSSTGLHEQYF

J: TRBJ2-5
V: TRBV4-1
D: TRBD2
size: .
DNA: TGCGCCAGCAGCCAAGACCCCAGCGGGGGCCAAGAGACCCAGTACTTC
CDR3: CASSQDPSGGQETQYF

J: TRBJ2-2
V: TRBV9
D: TRBD1
size: .
DNA: TGTGCCAGCAGCGCAGGGGGCGCCGTCACCGGGGAGCTGTTTTTT
CDR3: CASSAGGAVTGELFF

J: TRBJ2-2
V: TRBV6-5
D: .
size: .
DNA: TGTGCCAGCAGTGTGGGGGGCAGCGGGGAGCTGTTTTTT
CDR3: CASSVGGSGELFF

J: TRBJ1-5
V: TRBV6-6
D: .
size: .
DNA: TGTGCCAGCAGTCTACTACGGGGAGGGGATCAGCCCCAGCATTTT
CDR3: CASSLLRGGDQPQHF

J: TRBJ1-4
V: TRBV5-1
D: .
size: .
DNA: TGCGCCAGCAGCTTGAGTAACAGAAATGAAAAACTGTTTTTT
CDR3: CASSLSNRNEKLFF

J: TRBJ2-7
V: TRBV18
D: .
size: .
DNA: TGTGCCAGCTCACGGGACACCACCCCGGGCGAGCAGTACTTC
CDR3: CASSRDTTPGEQYF

J: TRBJ1-4
V: TRBV18
D: .
size: .
DNA: TGTGCCAGCTCACCAACCAGGAGGGAGAATGAAAAACTGTTTTTT
CDR3: CASSPTRRENEKLFF

J: TRBJ2-3
V: TRBV9
D: .
size: .
DNA: TGTGCCAGCAGCGGTAGGGCCCTAGGCACAGATACGCAGTATTTT
CDR3: CASSGRALGTDTQYF

J: TRBJ2-1
V: TRBV28
D: .
size: .
DNA: TGTGCCAGCAGTTTTATACCCCGTTTAGGTTTGGGCAATGAGCAGTTCTTC
CDR3: CASSFIPRLGLGNEQFF

J: TRBJ1-2
V: TRBV5-1
D: .
size: once
DNA: TGCGCCAGCAGCCCCGGGATCGACTATGGCTACACCTTC
CDR3: CASSPGIDYGYTF

J: TRBJ2-7
V: TRBV28
D: .
size: .
DNA: TGTGCCAGCAGTCCCGGTGGGCAGTCGATGTCCTACGAGCAGTACTTC
CDR3: CASSPGGQSMSYEQYF

J: TRBJ2-7
V: TRBV15
D: .
size: .
DNA: TGTGCCACCAGTAGCCCGGCCCCCTTCATGGAGCAGTACTTC
CDR3: CATSSPAPFMEQYF

J: TRBJ1-4
V: TRBV6-1
D: .
size: .
DNA: TGTGCCAGCAGGCGTCGAAATGAAAAACTGTTTTTT
CDR3: CASRRRNEKLFF

J: TRBJ1-2
V: TRBV7-2
D: .
size: .
DNA: TGTGCCAGCAGCTTAGCTGGCAGCCTCTATGGCTACACCTTC
CDR3: CASSLAGSLYGYTF

J: TRBJ2-3
V: TRBV5-1
D: TRBD1
size: .
DNA: TGCGCCAGCAGCGAACAGGGGACGTCGAGAGATACGCAGTATTTT
CDR3: CASSEQGTSRDTQYF

J: TRBJ1-3
V: TRBV5-5
D: TRBD1
size: .
DNA: TGTGCCAGCAGCCTAGACAGGGCTGGAAACACCATATATTTT
CDR3: CASSLDRAGNTIYF

J: TRBJ1-1
V: TRBV21-1
D: .
size: .
DNA: TGTGCCAGCGGGGGCTACACTGAAGCTTTCTTT
CDR3: CASGGYTEAFF

J: TRBJ1-2
V: TRBV2
D: .
size: .
DNA: TGTGCCAGCAGTGAACCCGGGACACATTATGGCTACACCTTC
CDR3: CASSEPGTHYGYTF

J: TRBJ2-5
V: TRBV29-1
D: TRBD1
size: few
DNA: TGCAGCGCCGCGGGACAGGGGCTACAAGGGGACCAGTACTTC
CDR3: CSAAGQGLQGDQYF

J: TRBJ1-1
V: TRBV5-1
D: .
size: once
DNA: TGCGCCAGCAGCCCTATGTCCACCGGCGGGAACACTGAAGCTTTCTTT
CDR3: CASSPMSTGGNTEAFF

J: TRBJ1-5
V: TRBV29-1
D: .
size: few
DNA: TGCAGCGTTGCAGTGGGGAGCAATCAGCCCCAGCATTTT
CDR3: CSVAVGSNQPQHF